Below are 7 T cell receptor beta chains sequenced from a single sample in a study of cytomegalovirus exposure and HLA in healthy donors. Primers: 60 Vbeta forward and 13 Jbeta reverse. The protocol was immunoSEQ multiplex PCR, while the TCRdb copy is restricted to in-frame clones and leaves out a portion. The table has 150,000 to 200,000 clones, about 80% seen once; the top ten hold approximately 2.1%. Input material: PBMCs. The receptors come from a man in his thirties or forties in good health and CMV-seronegative.

This chain links TRBV11-3 with TRBJ2-2; D perhaps matches TRBD2 (5 bases). Trimming cost V 4 bases and J 1 base, with 10 bases left between them. This CDR3 region has 15 residues. CDR1 SGHNT and CDR2 YENEEA come from the germline V gene. The CDR3 DNA sequence: TGTGCCAGCAGCTCCCGCCGGGGGAACACCGGGGAGCTGTTTTTT. Residues: CASSSRRGNTGELFF.

The chain links TRBV5-6 to TRBJ2-7; possible D gene TRBD1, 5 bases. The length of the CDR3 is 15 residues. Trimming shortened V by 6 bases and J by 4 bases, and 20 bases separated the two germline ends. From germline, CDR1 is SGHDT and CDR2 YYEEEE. The CDR3 here is CASTSTLDKRYEQYF. The CDR3 DNA follows: TGTGCCAGCACCTCCACCCTGGACAAGAGGTACGAGCAGTACTTC. The entire variable domain, with the rest obtained from reference TRBV5-6 and TRBJ2-7, is as follows: DAGVTQSPTHLIKTRGQQVTLRCSPKSGHDTVSWYQQALGQGPQFIFQYYEEEERQRGNFPDRFSGHQFPNYSSELNVNALLLGDSALYLCASTSTLDKRYEQYFGPGTRLTVT.

This clone was counted between two and nine times. V and J are TRBV5-4 and TRBJ2-1, with 10 bases lining up with TRBD1. Looked up from germline, CDR1 is SGHNT and CDR2 is YYREEE (reference sequence). The CDR3 loop spans 17 amino acids. V was clipped by 2 bases and J by 10 bases; unmatched bases: 15. The CDR3 loop reads CASSFPRSGTGVVEQFF. The CDR3 region has the DNA TGTGCCAGCAGCTTCCCGCGATCCGGGACAGGGGTTGTGGAGCAGTTCTTC.

The rearrangement joins TRBV7-3 to TRBJ1-4; maybe TRBD1 (5 bases). Trimming removed 1 base at V and 7 bases at J, with 7 bases between. The CDR3 has 13 residues. Looked up from germline, CDR1 is SGHTA and CDR2 is FQGTGA. The CDR3 DNA follows: TGTGCCAGCAGCTTAAACGGGGGTGAAAAACTGTTTTTT. Protein: CASSLNGGEKLFF.

The sample holds one count of this clone. The chain is built from TRBV10-3 and TRBJ2-2, with 7 bases lining up with TRBD1. The CDR3 consists of 15 residues. Germline CDR1 is ENHRY and CDR2 is SYGVKD. V lost 3 bases to trimming and J lost 2 bases; unmatched junction nucleotides: 3. CDR3 sequence (DNA): TGTGCCATCAGTGATACAGGGGCTAACACCGGGGAGCTGTTTTTT. It yields the protein CAISDTGANTGELFF.

J is TRBJ2-5 and V is TRBV4-1, with D possibly being TRBD2 (5 bases). CDR3 length equals 12 residues. Between the trimmed V and J ends, which lost 3 bases and 5 bases, there was a span of 7 bases. From germline, CDR1 is MGHRA and CDR2 YSYEKL. This CDR3 is CASSHTRETQYF. The CDR3, as DNA: TGCGCCAGCAGCCATACTAGGGAGACCCAGTACTTC.

This chain connects TRBV5-4 to TRBJ1-2; maybe TRBD1 (5 bases). V was shortened by 1 base and J by 8 bases, with 12 bases between the two germline ends. The germline V gene has CDR1 SGHNT and CDR2 YYREEE (reference sequence). The CDR3 is 13 amino acids. The CDR3 loop is CASSLSQGLGYTF. The CDR3 DNA follows: TGTGCCAGCAGCTTGTCGCAGGGACTAGGCTACACCTTC. The entire variable domain, with the rest obtained from reference TRBV5-4 and TRBJ1-2, is as follows: ETGVTQSPTHLIKTRGQQVTLRCSSQSGHNTVSWYQQALGQGPQFIFQYYREEENGRGNFPPRFSGLQFPNYSSELNVNALELDDSALYLCASSLSQGLGYTFGSGTRLTVV.